This TCR beta chain was recovered during a study of identical twins. This clonotype was counted ten times or more. Its antigen is as yet unknown. Study-wide points: Models, which agreed with sharing between unrelated individuals, nonetheless underestimated the out-of-frame TCR alpha sharing seen in monozygotic twins. A cross-sectional statistical analysis, not follow-up of the same donors, supported the conclusions. Fewer insertions characterized abundant cord blood beta clonotypes, whereas memory repertoires showed none.

The CDR3 loop spans 15 amino acids. Trimming at V came to 1 base and at J to 4 bases, leaving 3 bases not matched to a gene. The authors used template switching to add a universal primer site and gave cDNA unique molecular identifiers. TCRdb re-analysed the 5' RACE reads in MiXCR, keeping a single row per CDR3 protein. The profile covers around 1.7 million distinct CDR3 sequences, with roughly a third appearing a single time and under 0.35% taken by the ten largest. The V and J genes are TRBV12-3 or TRBV12-4 and TRBJ2-3; 9 bases fit TRBD2. Sample: cord blood. The clonotype originates from a newborn girl in good health. This CDR3 reads CASSLDSGGADTQYF. The CDR3 DNA reads as TGTGCCAGCAGTTTAGATAGCGGGGGCGCAGATACGCAGTATTTT.